Shown below are 10 T cell receptor beta chains from a single sample sequenced in a study of cytomegalovirus exposure and HLA in healthy donors. 60 Vbeta and 13 Jbeta primers were used in PCR. The protocol was immunoSEQ multiplex PCR, while the TCRdb copy is restricted to in-frame clones and leaves out a portion. The repertoire holds 150,000 to 200,000 clones, with roughly three quarters as singletons. Sequenced: PBMCs. The receptors were sampled from a male donor in good health and CMV-seronegative.

This sequence joins TRBV6-1 and TRBJ2-7; D not certain. The CDR3 runs 13 residues. Trimming removed 2 bases from V and 0 bases from J, with 5 bases in between. Germline V gene sequence: CDR1 MNHNS, CDR2 SASEGT. The CDR3: CASSETDSYEQYF. In DNA form, the CDR3 reads TGTGCCAGCAGTGAAACAGACTCCTACGAGCAGTACTTC.

This clone has just a few counts. The rearrangement uses TRBV28 and TRBJ2-7, with 8 bases matching TRBD2. The trim removed 7 bases at V and 0 bases at J, leaving 8 bases unmatched. Germline V gene sequence: CDR1 MDHEN, CDR2 SYDVKM. The CDR3 extends over 15 amino acids. The CDR3 DNA sequence: TGTGCCAGCAACTACCCGGGAGGGCTCTCCTACGAGCAGTACTTC. Its translation is CASNYPGGLSYEQYF.

The V gene is TRBV6-1, the J gene TRBJ2-2; D gene unclear. With 3 bases removed from V and 6 bases from J, the gap between germline ends came to 17 bases. CDR1 is MNHNS, CDR2 SASEGT, per germline. The CDR3 totals 16 residues. CDR3 bases: TGTGCCAGCAGTGATAGTCTAATGGTAGATCCCGGGGAGCTGTTTTTT. This codes for CASSDSLMVDPGELFF.

This chain links TRBV2 with TRBJ1-6; 10 bases fit TRBD1. The germline gives CDR1 SNHLY, CDR2 FYNNEI. The length of the CDR3 is 15 residues. Trimming took 6 bases from V and 6 from J; bases not matched to a gene: 5. The CDR3 spells CASSGTGAGNSPLHF. The CDR3 DNA reads as TGTGCCAGCAGCGGGACAGGGGCGGGTAATTCACCCCTCCACTTT.

A note on this clone: Its ends do not fully match the called genes, so a read error is possible. The chain uses TRBV7-8 and TRBJ2-3; 9 bases map to TRBD1. The CDR3 consists of 15 residues. Looked up from germline, CDR1 is SGHVS and CDR2 is FQNEAQ. The DNA of the CDR3 is TGTGCCGGCAGCTGGGACAGGGCGAACACAGATACGCAGTATTTT. Amino acids: CAGSWDRANTDTQYF.

J is TRBJ2-2 and V is TRBV5-4; 9 bases agree with TRBD1. Germline V gene data show CDR1 as SGHNT and CDR2 as YYREEE (reference sequence). The ends lost 5 bases at V and 5 bases at J; junction bases unmatched: 10. The CDR3 contains 16 residues. CDR3 amino acids: CASSQQPTGGTGELFF. The CDR3 nucleotides read TGTGCCAGCAGTCAGCAACCGACAGGGGGAACCGGGGAGCTGTTTTTT.

The chain links TRBV18 to TRBJ2-5; 9 bases are a match to TRBD1. Germline CDR1 KGHSH, CDR2 LQKENI. V lost 2 bases, J lost 4 bases, and 5 bases stayed unmatched. CDR3 size: 15 residues. In DNA form, the CDR3 reads TGTGCCAGCTCACCAGGGACAGGGATGATAGAGACCCAGTACTTC. It is translated as CASSPGTGMIETQYF.

This clone was detected only a few times. The V gene is TRBV19, the J gene TRBJ1-5; D not certain. Germline V gene sequence: CDR1 LNHDA, CDR2 SQIVND (reference sequence). The CDR3 contains 13 residues. Trimming removed 7 bases from V and 7 bases from J, with 14 bases in between. In DNA form, the CDR3 reads TGTGCCAGTACGGGAAGGGATGGCCAGCCCCAGCATTTT. It codes for CASTGRDGQPQHF.

Points on this clone: Other DNA sequences within the sample encode an identical CDR3. J is TRBJ1-4 and V is TRBV6-1, with TRBD1 identical over 8 bases. Germline V gives CDR1 MNHNS, CDR2 SASEGT. V gave up 2 bases and J gave up 8 bases; unmatched junction bases: 4. This CDR3 has 14 residues. This chain's CDR3 is CASSETGGGEKLFF. Here the CDR3 DNA reads TGTGCCAGCAGTGAAACAGGGGGTGGCGAAAAACTGTTTTTT.

This rearrangement joins TRBV6-5 to TRBJ1-1; possibly TRBD1 for D (6 bases). V was shortened by 7 bases and J by 2 bases, with 14 bases between the two germline ends. Germline CDR1 is MNHEY and CDR2 is SVGAGI. This CDR3 is built from 14 residues. CDR3 in amino acids: CASKGVAYNTEAFF. The CDR3 region has the DNA TGTGCCAGCAAGGGGGTAGCGTATAACACTGAAGCTTTCTTT.